The rows below give T cell receptor beta chains drawn from one sample of a study of T-cell reconstitution after alpha-beta-depleted transplantation in children. Each CDR3 protein gets one entry after TCRdb re-called the PCR reads with MiXCR. The repertoire holds 580,000 or so distinct CDR3 sequences, with around 23% as singletons. The source was PBMCs, mostly from graft donor cells, collected 360 days after TCRalphabeta/CD19-depleted stem cell transplant. The receptor set was obtained from a boy under two years old who had a stem cell transplant for acute myeloid leukemia, so the T cells may come from the graft donor. Both conserved end residues are part of each CDR3. D genes are given only for firm matches. Some rows have no size entry. The others give once, few or many, or a class for an expanded clone.

clone size | D gene | J gene | CDR3 length | V gene | CDR3 DNA | CDR3 protein
few | . | TRBJ2-7 | 15 | TRBV5-1 | TGCGCCAGCAGCTTGGGTTGGACCCCCCAGGGCGAGCAGTACTTC | CASSLGWTPQGEQYF
. | . | TRBJ1-5 | 13 | TRBV2 | TGTGCCAGCCGACCCGATAGCAATCAGCCCCAGCATTTT | CASRPDSNQPQHF
few | . | TRBJ1-1 | 15 | TRBV20-1 | TGCAGTGCTAGTAGCCTGGGCCTTCTGGACACTGAAGCTTTCTTT | CSASSLGLLDTEAFF
few | TRBD1 | TRBJ1-5 | 17 | TRBV20-1 | TGCAGTGCAAGCGGACAGGGCAGAGAGAATAGCAATCAGCCCCAGCATTTT | CSASGQGRENSNQPQHF
many | . | TRBJ2-7 | 13 | TRBV12-3/TRBV12-4 | TGTGCCAGCACTAACTCGGGGGCCTACGAGCAGTACTTC | CASTNSGAYEQYF
many | . | TRBJ1-5 | 11 | TRBV9 | TGTGCCAGCGGGGGCCATCAGCCCCAGCATTTT | CASGGHQPQHF
many | . | TRBJ2-1 | 15 | TRBV7-2 | TGTGCCAGCAGCTTAGGGGCAGGGTCCTACAATGAGCAGTTCTTC | CASSLGAGSYNEQFF
. | . | TRBJ2-1 | 14 | TRBV6-5 | TGTGCCAGCAGTTACGTGGACGGCGGGAATGAGCAGTTCTTC | CASSYVDGGNEQFF
. | TRBD1 | TRBJ2-1 | 16 | TRBV11-1 | TGTGCCAGCAGCAGATGGGACAGGGGGCTCACGAATGAGCAGTTCTTC | CASSRWDRGLTNEQFF
few | TRBD1 | TRBJ1-1 | 17 | TRBV5-1 | TGCGCCAGCAGCTCCCGACAGGGGGCGAGGGTGAACACTGAAGCTTTCTTT | CASSSRQGARVNTEAFF
. | . | TRBJ2-1 | 15 | TRBV7-2 | TGTGCCAGCAGCTCGACGGCGACGCCTTACAATGAGCAGTTCTTC | CASSSTATPYNEQFF
. | TRBD2 | TRBJ2-3 | 16 | TRBV4-1 | TGCGCCAGCAGCCTCAGGGACTACATTAGCACAGATACGCAGTATTTT | CASSLRDYISTDTQYF
. | . | TRBJ2-1 | 14 | TRBV7-9 | TGTGCCAGCAGCGGATTGACAGAATACAATGAGCAGTTCTTC | CASSGLTEYNEQFF